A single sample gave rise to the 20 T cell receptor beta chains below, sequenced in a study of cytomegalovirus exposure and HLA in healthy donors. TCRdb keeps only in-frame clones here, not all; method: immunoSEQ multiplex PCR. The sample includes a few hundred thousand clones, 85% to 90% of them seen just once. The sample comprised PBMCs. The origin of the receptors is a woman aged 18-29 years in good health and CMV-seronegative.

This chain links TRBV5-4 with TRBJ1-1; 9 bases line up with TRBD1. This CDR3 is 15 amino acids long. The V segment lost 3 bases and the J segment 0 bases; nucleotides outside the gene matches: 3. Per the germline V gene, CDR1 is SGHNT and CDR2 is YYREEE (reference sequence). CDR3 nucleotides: TGTGCCAGCAGCTCTACAGGGGGCCTGAACACTGAAGCTTTCTTT. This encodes CASSSTGGLNTEAFF.

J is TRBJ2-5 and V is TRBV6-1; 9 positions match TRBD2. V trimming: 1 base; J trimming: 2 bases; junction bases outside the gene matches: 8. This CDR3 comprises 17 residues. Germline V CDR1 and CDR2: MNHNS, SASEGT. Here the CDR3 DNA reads TGTGCCAGCAGTGAAGGGACTCTAGCGGGGTGGCAAGAGACCCAGTACTTC. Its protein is CASSEGTLAGWQETQYF.

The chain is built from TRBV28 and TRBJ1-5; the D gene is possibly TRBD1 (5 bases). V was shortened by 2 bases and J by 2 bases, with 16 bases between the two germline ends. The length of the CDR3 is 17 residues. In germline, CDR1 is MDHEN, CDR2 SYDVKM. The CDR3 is CASSLELRVGGNQPQHF. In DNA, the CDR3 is TGTGCCAGCAGTTTAGAGCTCAGGGTAGGTGGCAATCAGCCCCAGCATTTT.

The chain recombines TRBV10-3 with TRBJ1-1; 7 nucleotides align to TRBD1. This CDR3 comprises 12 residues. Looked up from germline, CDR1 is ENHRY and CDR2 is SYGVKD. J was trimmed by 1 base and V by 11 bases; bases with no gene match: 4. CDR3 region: CAPRDRNTEAFF. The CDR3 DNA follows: TGTGCCCCCAGGGACAGGAACACTGAAGCTTTCTTT.

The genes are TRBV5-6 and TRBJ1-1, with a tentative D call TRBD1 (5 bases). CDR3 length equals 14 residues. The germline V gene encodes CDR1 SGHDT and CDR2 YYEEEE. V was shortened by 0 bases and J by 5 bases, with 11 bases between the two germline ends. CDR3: CASSLGPQGTEAFF. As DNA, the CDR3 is TGTGCCAGCAGCTTGGGTCCGCAGGGAACTGAAGCTTTCTTT.

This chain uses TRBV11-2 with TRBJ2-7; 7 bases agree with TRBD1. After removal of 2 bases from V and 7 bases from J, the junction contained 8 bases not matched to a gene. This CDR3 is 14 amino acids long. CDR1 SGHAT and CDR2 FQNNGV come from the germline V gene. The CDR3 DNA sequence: TGTGCCAGCAGCTTAATGAGGGGGCTGATTGAGCAGTACGTC. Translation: CASSLMRGLIEQYV.

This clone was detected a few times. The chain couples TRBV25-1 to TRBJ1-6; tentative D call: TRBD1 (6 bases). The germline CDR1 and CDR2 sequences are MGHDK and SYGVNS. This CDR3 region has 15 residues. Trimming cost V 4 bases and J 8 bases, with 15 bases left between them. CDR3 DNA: TGTGCCAGCAGTGTTGGCAGGGGATACGATTCACCCCTCCACTTT. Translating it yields CASSVGRGYDSPLHF.

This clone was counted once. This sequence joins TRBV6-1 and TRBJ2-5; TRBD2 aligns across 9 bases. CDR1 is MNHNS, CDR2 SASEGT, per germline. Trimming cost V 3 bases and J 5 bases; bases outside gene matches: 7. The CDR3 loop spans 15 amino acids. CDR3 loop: CASSDLAGGPETQYF. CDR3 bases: TGTGCCAGCAGTGATTTGGCGGGGGGGCCTGAGACCCAGTACTTC.

CDR3: CASSHRLDRATNEKLFF. CDR3 coding DNA: TGCGCCAGCAGCCATAGGTTGGACAGAGCAACTAATGAAAAACTGTTTTTT. V gene TRBV4-1 combines with J gene TRBJ1-4; tentative D call: TRBD1 (6 bases). V was cut by 3 bases and J by 0 bases, with 14 bases left in between. The CDR3 covers 17 residues. Germline V lookup: CDR1 MGHRA, CDR2 YSYEKL.

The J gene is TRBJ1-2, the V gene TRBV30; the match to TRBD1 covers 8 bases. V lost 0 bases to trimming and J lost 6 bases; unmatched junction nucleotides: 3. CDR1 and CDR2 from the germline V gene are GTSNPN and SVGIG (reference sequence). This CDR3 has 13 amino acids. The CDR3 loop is CAWSVGTGDGYTF. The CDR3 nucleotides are TGTGCCTGGAGTGTTGGGACAGGAGATGGCTACACCTTC.

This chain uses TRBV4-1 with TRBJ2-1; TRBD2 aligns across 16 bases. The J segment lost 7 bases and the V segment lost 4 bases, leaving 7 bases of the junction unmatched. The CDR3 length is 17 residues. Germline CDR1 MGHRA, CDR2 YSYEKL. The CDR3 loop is CASSPGLAGGAHNEQFF. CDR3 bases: TGCGCCAGCAGCCCGGGACTAGCGGGGGGGGCGCATAATGAGCAGTTCTTC.

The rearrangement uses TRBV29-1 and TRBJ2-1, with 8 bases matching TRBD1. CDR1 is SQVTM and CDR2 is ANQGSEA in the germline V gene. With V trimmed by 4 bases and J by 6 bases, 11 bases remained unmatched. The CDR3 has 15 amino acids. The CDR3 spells CSVGSQGARVNEQFF. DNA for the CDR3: TGCAGCGTTGGCAGTCAGGGGGCCCGCGTCAATGAGCAGTTCTTC.

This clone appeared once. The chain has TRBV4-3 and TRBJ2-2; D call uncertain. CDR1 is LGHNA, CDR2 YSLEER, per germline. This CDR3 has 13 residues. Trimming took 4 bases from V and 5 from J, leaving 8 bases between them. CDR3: CASSPLLTGELFF. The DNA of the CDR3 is TGCGCCAGCAGCCCCCTTCTAACCGGGGAGCTGTTTTTT.

CDR3 sequence (DNA): TGTGCCACCAGCAGAGACCACCTAGGGGCTGGGCGGACCCAGTACTTC. Protein sequence: CATSRDHLGAGRTQYF. The genes are TRBV15 and TRBJ2-5, with D possibly matching TRBD1 (5 bases). The CDR3 covers 16 residues. V lost 0 bases to trimming and J lost 7 bases, with 18 bases between them. CDR1 is LNHNV, CDR2 YYDKDF, per germline (reference sequence).

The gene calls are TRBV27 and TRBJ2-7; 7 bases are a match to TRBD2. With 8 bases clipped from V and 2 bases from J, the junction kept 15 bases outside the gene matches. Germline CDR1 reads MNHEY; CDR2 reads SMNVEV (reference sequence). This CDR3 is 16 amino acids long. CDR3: CASHEVGGGPPYEQYF. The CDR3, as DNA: TGTGCCAGCCATGAGGTTGGGGGGGGACCACCCTACGAGCAGTACTTC.

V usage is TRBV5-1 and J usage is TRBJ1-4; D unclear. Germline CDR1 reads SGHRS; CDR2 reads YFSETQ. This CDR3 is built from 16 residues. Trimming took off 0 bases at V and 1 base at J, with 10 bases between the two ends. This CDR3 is CASSLGGVGTNEKLFF. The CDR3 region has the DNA TGCGCCAGCAGCTTGGGAGGAGTTGGAACTAATGAAAAACTGTTTTTT. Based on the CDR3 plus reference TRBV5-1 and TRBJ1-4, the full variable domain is KAGVTQTPRYLIKTRGQQVTLSCSPISGHRSVSWYQQTPGQGLQFLFEYFSETQRNKGNFPGRFSGRQFSNSRSEMNVSTLELGDSALYLCASSLGGVGTNEKLFFGSGTQLSVL.

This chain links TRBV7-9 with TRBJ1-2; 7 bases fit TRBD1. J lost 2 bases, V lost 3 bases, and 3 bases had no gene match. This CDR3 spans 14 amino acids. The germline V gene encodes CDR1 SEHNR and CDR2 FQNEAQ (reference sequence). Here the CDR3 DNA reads TGTGCCAGCAGCTTGACGACAGGGAACTATGGCTACACCTTC. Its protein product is CASSLTTGNYGYTF.

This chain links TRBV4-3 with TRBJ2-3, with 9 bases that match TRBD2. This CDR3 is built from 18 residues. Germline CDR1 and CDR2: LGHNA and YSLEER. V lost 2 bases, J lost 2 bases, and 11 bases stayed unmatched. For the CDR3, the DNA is TGCGCCAGCAGCCAACCTATCCGAGCGGGGGGCGCCACAGATACGCAGTATTTT. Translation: CASSQPIRAGGATDTQYF.

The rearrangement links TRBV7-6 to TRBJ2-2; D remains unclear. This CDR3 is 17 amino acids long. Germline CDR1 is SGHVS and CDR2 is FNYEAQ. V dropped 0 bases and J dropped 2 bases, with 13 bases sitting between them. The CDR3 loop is CASSLAPATGNTGELFF. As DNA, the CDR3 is TGTGCCAGCAGCTTAGCGCCCGCGACTGGTAACACCGGGGAGCTGTTTTTT. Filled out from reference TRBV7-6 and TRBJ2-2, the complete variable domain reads GAGVSQSPRYKVTKRGQDVALRCDPISGHVSLYWYRQALGQGPEFLTYFNYEAQQDKSGLPNDRFSAERPEGSISTLTIQRTEQRDSAMYRCASSLAPATGNTGELFFGEGSRLTVL.

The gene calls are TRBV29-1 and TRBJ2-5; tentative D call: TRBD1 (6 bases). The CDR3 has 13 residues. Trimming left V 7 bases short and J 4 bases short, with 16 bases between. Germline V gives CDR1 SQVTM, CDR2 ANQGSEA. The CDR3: CSAARGRGETQYF. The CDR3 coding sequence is TGCAGCGCCGCCCGAGGCAGGGGAGAGACCCAGTACTTC. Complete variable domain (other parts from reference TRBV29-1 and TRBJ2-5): SAVISQKPSRDICQRGTSLTIQCQVDSQVTMMFWYRQQPGQSLTLIATANQGSEATYESGFVIDKFPISRPNLTFSTLTVSNMSPEDSSIYLCSAARGRGETQYFGPGTRLLVL.